This passage covers 15 T cell receptor beta chains from one sample sequenced in a study of human T cells and chemical hapten exposure. Each CDR3 protein is one row after TCRdb ran MiXCR on the RACE reads. The table includes approximately 110,000 distinct CDR3 sequences, roughly a third detected once. The time point: patch test 3, about 24 weeks after DPC sensitization. Treatment noted: therapeutic diphenylcyclopropenone sensitization with weekly scalp DPC. Sequenced here: whole blood, sampled in connection with sensitization to the hapten diphenylcyclopropenone (DPC). These receptors originate from a man in his forties or fifties with alopecia areata. Some clones in this sample may be carry-over from other donors' samples.

The sample holds a few counts of this clonotype. The chain joins TRBV12-3 or TRBV12-4 to TRBJ1-4; the D is unclear. This CDR3 comprises 14 residues. The V end was cut by 8 bases, the J end by 3 bases, with 13 bases between. CDR3 nucleotide sequence: TGTGCCAGCGGGAGACTGGGAGCTAATGAAAAACTGTTTTTT. Protein: CASGRLGANEKLFF.

The chain links TRBV7-6 to TRBJ2-5; no firm D call. This CDR3 has 12 residues. Germline assignment: CDR1 SGHVS and CDR2 FNYEAQ. Trimming cost V 2 bases and J 0 bases, with 1 base left between them. CDR3 sequence: CASSLNQETQYF. CDR3 coding DNA: TGTGCCAGCAGCTTAAACCAAGAGACCCAGTACTTC.

CDR3 in amino acids: CASSTGLAGGPEDTQYF. In DNA form, the CDR3 reads TGTGCCAGCAGCACGGGACTAGCGGGAGGGCCGGAAGATACGCAGTATTTT. The chain couples TRBV7-6 to TRBJ2-3; TRBD2 matches 16 bases. Trimming at V came to 5 bases and at J to 5 bases, leaving 7 bases not matched to a gene. The CDR3 loop spans 17 amino acids. Germline V gene lookup returns CDR1 SGHVS and CDR2 FNYEAQ.

There are a few counts of this clonotype. The V and J genes are TRBV20-1 and TRBJ2-2; 8 bases are a match to TRBD1. This CDR3 has 15 amino acids. V lost 6 bases, J lost 0 bases, and 6 bases stayed unmatched. Germline V gene sequence: CDR1 DFQATT, CDR2 SNEGSKA (reference sequence). Here the CDR3 reads CSAKGQATNTGELFF. The CDR3, as DNA: TGCAGTGCGAAGGGACAGGCCACGAACACCGGGGAGCTGTTTTTT.

The table lists this clonotype with a few counts. The rearrangement joins TRBV12-3 or TRBV12-4 to TRBJ2-7; TRBD2 aligns across 8 bases. J lost 2 bases, V lost 7 bases, and 13 bases had no gene match. The CDR3 consists of 16 residues. CDR3 nucleotide sequence: TGTGCCAGCACCCTTCTGTGGCTAGCGGGCACCTACGAGCAGTACGTC. Its protein product is CASTLLWLAGTYEQYV.

This clonotype has a handful of counts. This chain connects TRBV6-6 to TRBJ2-1; 10 bases line up with TRBD2. Germline lookup yields CDR1 MNHNY and CDR2 SVGAGI (reference sequence). Losses at the gene ends were 3 bases for V and 8 bases for J; bases not matched to a gene: 7. This CDR3 has 15 amino acids. The CDR3 DNA sequence: TGTGCCAGCAGTTATCTCCAGCGGGAGGGCTATGAGCAGTTCTTC. It encodes CASSYLQREGYEQFF.

The chain links TRBV7-9 to TRBJ2-2, with D uncertain. V was trimmed by 1 base and J by 7 bases, leaving 10 bases between them. This CDR3 has 14 amino acids. Germline CDR1 and CDR2: SEHNR and FQNEAQ (reference sequence). CDR3 DNA sequence: TGTGCCAGCAGCTTAGAGTTATCTTACGGGGAGCTGTTTTTT. Residues: CASSLELSYGELFF.

V usage is TRBV29-1 and J usage is TRBJ2-1; the D call may be TRBD1 or TRBD2 (5 bases each). The CDR3 contains 11 residues. Trimming left V 8 bases short and J 10 bases short, with 15 bases between. Looked up from germline, CDR1 is SQVTM and CDR2 is ANQGSEA. The CDR3: CSLGLAGEQFF. In nucleotides, the CDR3 is TGCAGCTTGGGGCTAGCAGGGGAGCAGTTCTTC.

This clonotype was observed a few times. V and J are TRBV6-2 or TRBV6-3 and TRBJ2-2; TRBD2 aligns across 7 bases. This CDR3 spans 14 amino acids. Unmatched junction bases numbered 5, after V lost 6 bases and J lost 4 bases. Germline lookup yields CDR1 MNHEY and CDR2 SVGEGT. The CDR3 is CASRRAGSTGELFF. In nucleotides, the CDR3 is TGTGCCAGCAGGAGAGCGGGAAGCACCGGGGAGCTGTTTTTT.

The V and J genes are TRBV27 and TRBJ2-1; 11 bases map to TRBD2. Trimming cost V 4 bases and J 8 bases; bases outside gene matches: 13. CDR1 MNHEY and CDR2 SMNVEV come from the germline V gene (reference sequence). The CDR3 extends over 17 amino acids. CDR3 loop: CASSYLAGGGVRDEQFF. DNA of the CDR3: TGTGCCAGCAGTTATCTAGCGGGAGGAGGGGTACGCGATGAGCAGTTCTTC.

The chain uses TRBV7-9 and TRBJ1-1; D not certain. The CDR3 is made up of 14 amino acids. Germline CDR1 reads SEHNR; CDR2 reads FQNEAQ (reference sequence). V lost 5 bases and J lost 5, with 15 bases in between. CDR3 sequence (DNA): TGTGCCAGCAGCCCACTAGGAGCGGGGACTGAAGCTTTCTTT. Protein: CASSPLGAGTEAFF.

The rearrangement links TRBV6-2 or TRBV6-3 to TRBJ2-3, with 10 bases lining up with TRBD2. V lost 2 bases to trimming and J lost 5 bases; unmatched junction nucleotides: 7. Looked up from germline, CDR1 is MNHEY and CDR2 is SVGEGT. CDR3 length equals 16 residues. The CDR3 region is CASSYLSSGGRDTQYF. The CDR3 DNA is TGTGCCAGCAGTTACCTTTCTAGCGGGGGAAGAGATACGCAGTATTTT.

This chain uses TRBV20-1 with TRBJ1-2; 7 nucleotides match TRBD1. Germline trimming cut 3 bases from V and 3 bases from J; bases unmatched to any gene: 4. Germline loops: CDR1 DFQATT, CDR2 SNEGSKA (reference sequence). The CDR3 length is 13 residues. The CDR3 region has the DNA TGCAGTGCTAGGAACAGGGGCGACTATGGCTACACCTTC. Translation gives CSARNRGDYGYTF.

The chain joins TRBV6-2 or TRBV6-3 to TRBJ1-5; D possibly corresponds to TRBD1 (6 bases). Germline V gene lookup returns CDR1 MNHEY and CDR2 SVGEGT. This CDR3 has 14 amino acids. V lost 5 bases and J lost 7, with 15 bases in between. CDR3 nucleotide sequence: TGTGCCAGCAGTCTCCGACAGGACATCCAGCCCCAGCATTTT. Protein product: CASSLRQDIQPQHF.

This chain uses TRBV7-8 with TRBJ1-4; D ambiguous. The CDR3 covers 17 residues. CDR1 SGHVS and CDR2 FQNEAQ come from the germline V gene. Trimming stripped 5 bases from V and 3 bases from J, with 19 bases between. Here the CDR3 reads CASSPQHNVLSNEKLFF. CDR3 in DNA: TGTGCCAGCAGCCCGCAACACAACGTTCTATCTAATGAAAAACTGTTTTTT.